These 21 T cell receptor beta chains came from one sample sequenced in a study of beta chain features in type 1 diabetes. Since all of the isolated RNA was reverse transcribed, expressed TCRB transcripts were what got sequenced. Profiled with immunoSEQ multiplex PCR; TCRdb holds only in-frame clones, not every one. The repertoire holds 600,000 to 650,000 clones, with around 15% as singletons. The material sequenced was naive CD4+ T cells from blood. The origin of the receptors is a man younger than 35 in good health.

The CDR3 bases are TGTGCCAGCAGCTCTATTAAGCAGTTCTTC. It encodes CASSSIKQFF. The chain uses TRBV7-3 and TRBJ2-1; D gene unclear. Germline CDR1 is SGHTA and CDR2 is FQGTGA. The CDR3 length is 10 residues. V was shortened by 4 bases and J by 11 bases, with 6 bases between the two germline ends.

This clone was picked up a small number of times. The rearrangement uses TRBV5-4 and TRBJ1-2, with unresolved D. The CDR3 has 14 residues. Between the trimmed V and J ends, which lost 3 bases and 4 bases, there was a span of 13 bases. Germline V gene sequence: CDR1 SGHNT, CDR2 YYREEE (reference sequence). As DNA, the CDR3 is TGTGCCAGCAGCTCCGGACCTGACCCCTATGGCTACACCTTC. Translating gives CASSSGPDPYGYTF.

The gene calls are TRBV30 and TRBJ1-1, with D tentatively TRBD1 (5 bases). The CDR3 is 14 amino acids. Germline loops: CDR1 GTSNPN, CDR2 SVGIG (reference sequence). Trimming cost V 1 base and J 4 bases, with 13 bases left between them. This CDR3 is CAWSDQGLSTEAFF. CDR3 sequence (DNA): TGTGCCTGGAGTGACCAGGGTCTGAGCACTGAAGCTTTCTTT.

This clone was detected a few times. The chain has TRBV7-2 and TRBJ1-2; D call uncertain. Germline V gene lookup returns CDR1 SGHTA and CDR2 FQGNSA. Trimming stripped 2 bases from V and 0 bases from J, with 13 bases between. This CDR3 contains 16 residues. The CDR3 is CASSLTPAATNYGYTF. The CDR3 DNA sequence: TGTGCCAGCAGCTTAACACCGGCAGCCACTAACTATGGCTACACCTTC.

This clone was seen a handful of times. The rearrangement joins TRBV29-1 to TRBJ2-7; D gene ambiguous. The CDR3 is 12 residues long. CDR1 SQVTM and CDR2 ANQGSEA come from the germline V gene. Between the trimmed V and J ends, which lost 1 base and 4 bases, there was a span of 8 bases. CDR3 in amino acids: CSVEGTYYEQYF. CDR3 nucleotides: TGCAGCGTTGAAGGCACTTATTACGAGCAGTACTTC.

The chain combines TRBV5-1 with TRBJ2-5, with D possibly being TRBD1 or TRBD2 (5 bases each). With 0 bases removed from V and 1 base from J, the gap between germline ends came to 10 bases. Germline V gene sequence: CDR1 SGHRS, CDR2 YFSETQ. The CDR3 consists of 15 residues. CDR3 bases: TGCGCCAGCAGCTTGGAGGTGGGGACCCAAGAGACCCAGTACTTC. It yields the protein CASSLEVGTQETQYF.

There are a few counts of this clone. The rearrangement uses TRBV23-1 and TRBJ1-5; 7 bases fit TRBD1. TRBV23-1 is annotated as an ORF whose role is uncertain. The length of the CDR3 is 16 residues. V shed 0 bases and J 7 bases; nucleotides not matched to a gene: 9. CDR3 protein: CASSQSPRQGGQPQHF. The CDR3 DNA reads as TGCGCCAGCAGTCAATCACCTAGACAGGGCGGACAGCCCCAGCATTTT.

In this sample, this clone turned up a few times. In nucleotides, the CDR3 is TGTGCCAGCAGCCACGGGACAGGTTACAATGAGCAGTTCTTC. Encoded protein: CASSHGTGYNEQFF. The chain couples TRBV9 to TRBJ2-1, with 8 bases identical to TRBD1. CDR1 is SGDLS, CDR2 YYNGEE, per germline. CDR3 length: 14 amino acids. With 4 bases clipped from V and 4 bases from J, the junction kept 4 bases outside the gene matches.

This clone was counted between two and nine times. The V call is TRBV4-3, the J call TRBJ2-5; 7 bases agree with TRBD1. This CDR3 contains 14 residues. Germline V gene sequence: CDR1 LGHNA, CDR2 YSLEER. The J segment lost 5 bases and the V segment lost 0 bases, leaving 3 bases of the junction unmatched. CDR3 sequence (DNA): TGCGCCAGCAGCCAAGATAGGGGGCGGGAGACCCAGTACTTC. Encoded protein: CASSQDRGRETQYF.

The chain combines TRBV7-9 with TRBJ1-4; weak D call: TRBD1 (6 bases). The V gene lost 4 bases and the J gene lost 2 bases, with 11 bases spanning the gap. CDR3 length: 15 amino acids. CDR1 and CDR2 (germline): SEHNR, FQNEAQ (reference sequence). The CDR3 sequence: CASSSPGVTNEKLFF. The CDR3 coding sequence is TGTGCCAGCAGCTCCCCAGGGGTTACTAATGAAAAACTGTTTTTT.

In this sample, this clone turned up a few times. This rearrangement joins TRBV7-2 to TRBJ1-4; the D is unclear. V was pared by 0 bases and J by 4 bases, with 6 bases between. The CDR3 length is 14 residues. Germline CDR1 is SGHTA and CDR2 is FQGNSA. In DNA, the CDR3 is TGTGCCAGCAGCTTAGCACGGAGTAATGAAAAACTGTTTTTT. Encoded protein: CASSLARSNEKLFF.

The chain uses TRBV9 and TRBJ2-7, with TRBD2 identical over 9 bases. The junction had 5 bases not matched to a gene; V was cut back by 1 base and J by 3 bases. Germline V gene lookup returns CDR1 SGDLS and CDR2 YYNGEE. CDR3 length: 15 amino acids. For the CDR3, the DNA is TGTGCCAGCAGCGTAAGCGGGGGGCCCAACTACGAGCAGTACTTC. Translated, it gives CASSVSGGPNYEQYF.

This clone was seen only a few times. This chain links TRBV4-1 with TRBJ1-6, with 9 positions matching TRBD1. This CDR3 is 18 amino acids long. Trimming took 1 base from V and 10 from J; bases not matched to a gene: 14. Germline V CDR1 and CDR2: MGHRA, YSYEKL. CDR3 region: CASSQVGLGQGFRSPLHF. CDR3 bases: TGCGCCAGCAGCCAAGTCGGATTGGGACAGGGTTTTCGGTCACCCCTCCACTTT.

This clone occurred a few times. This chain uses TRBV5-1 with TRBJ2-1; perhaps D is TRBD1 or TRBD2 (6 bases each). The CDR3 is made up of 15 amino acids. Trimming removed 4 bases at V and 8 bases at J, with 19 bases between. CDR1 is SGHRS and CDR2 is YFSETQ in the germline V gene. The CDR3 nucleotides are TGCGCCAGCAGCCGGGGGCAGGGGTATAGCGATGAGCAGTTCTTC. This sequence encodes CASSRGQGYSDEQFF.

The rearrangement uses TRBV10-3 and TRBJ1-5, with D perhaps matching TRBD1 (5 bases). V lost 6 bases, J lost 4 bases, and 16 bases lay in between. The CDR3 is 15 amino acids. Looked up from germline, CDR1 is ENHRY and CDR2 is SYGVKD. The CDR3 nucleotides read TGTGCCATCAGCGGGGGTTCCTGGGGGAATCAGCCCCAGCATTTT. This gives the protein CAISGGSWGNQPQHF.

This clone was detected only a few times. The chain recombines TRBV30 with TRBJ2-5; the D gene is possibly TRBD1 (5 bases). The CDR3 length is 14 residues. The V end lost 0 bases, the J end lost 0 bases, and 8 bases lay between the germline ends. Germline V gives CDR1 GTSNPN, CDR2 SVGIG (reference sequence). The CDR3 region is CAWSVGQNQETQYF. The DNA for the CDR3 is TGTGCCTGGAGTGTGGGGCAGAACCAAGAGACCCAGTACTTC.

This clone was seen more than once but under ten times. CDR3 protein: CAIHTGLVDEQYF. For the CDR3, the DNA is TGTGCCATCCACACGGGACTTGTCGACGAGCAGTACTTC. The V and J genes are TRBV10-3 and TRBJ2-7, with TRBD2 as a possible D gene (6 bases). The CDR3 covers 13 residues. V dropped 8 bases and J dropped 5 bases, with 16 bases sitting between them. The germline V gene has CDR1 ENHRY and CDR2 SYGVKD.

V and J are TRBV28 and TRBJ1-6; D unclear. The V and J ends lost 6 bases and 7 bases respectively, with 13 bases between them. Germline loops: CDR1 MDHEN, CDR2 SYDVKM. This CDR3 has 14 amino acids. CDR3 in DNA: TGTGCCAGCAGGTCCGGTGGGGAAAATTCACCCCTCCACTTT. Residues: CASRSGGENSPLHF.

The V gene is TRBV28, the J gene TRBJ2-6; TRBD2 matches at 7 bases. The germline V gene encodes CDR1 MDHEN and CDR2 SYDVKM. V was pared by 6 bases and J by 4 bases, with 9 bases of the junction left unmatched. The CDR3 length is 16 residues. For the CDR3, the DNA is TGTGCCAGCAGCGTTGTCGGGGGGTCCGGGGCCAACGTCCTGACTTTC. Encoded protein: CASSVVGGSGANVLTF.

The rearrangement uses TRBV6-1 and TRBJ2-7, with TRBD1 matching over 12 bases. The CDR3 has 14 amino acids. Germline V gene lookup returns CDR1 MNHNS and CDR2 SASEGT. The trim removed 4 bases at V and 6 bases at J, leaving 4 bases unmatched. CDR3 nucleotides: TGTGCCAGCAGTGGGGGACAGGGGGCGAGCGAGCAGTACTTC. Translating gives CASSGGQGASEQYF.

The chain combines TRBV6-5 with TRBJ2-1; D gene uncertain. The germline V gene encodes CDR1 MNHEY and CDR2 SVGAGI. This CDR3 spans 13 amino acids. Deletions cut 6 bases from V and 8 bases from J, with 14 bases between. The CDR3 is CASSPNWGHEQFF. The CDR3 DNA is TGTGCCAGCAGCCCCAATTGGGGTCATGAGCAGTTCTTC.